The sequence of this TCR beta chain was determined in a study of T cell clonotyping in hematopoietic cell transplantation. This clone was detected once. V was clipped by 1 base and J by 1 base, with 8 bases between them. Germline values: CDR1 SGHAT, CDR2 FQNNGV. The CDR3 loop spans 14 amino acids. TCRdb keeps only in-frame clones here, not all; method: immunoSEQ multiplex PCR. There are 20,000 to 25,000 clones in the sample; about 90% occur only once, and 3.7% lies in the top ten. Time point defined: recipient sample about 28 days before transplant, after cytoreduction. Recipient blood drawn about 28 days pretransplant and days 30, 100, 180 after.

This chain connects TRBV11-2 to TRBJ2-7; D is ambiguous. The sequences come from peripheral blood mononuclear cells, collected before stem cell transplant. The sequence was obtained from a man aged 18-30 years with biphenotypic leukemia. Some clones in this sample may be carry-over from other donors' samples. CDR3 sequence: CASSLAGSSYEQYF. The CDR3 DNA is TGTGCCAGCAGCTTAGCGGGCAGTTCCTACGAGCAGTACTTC.